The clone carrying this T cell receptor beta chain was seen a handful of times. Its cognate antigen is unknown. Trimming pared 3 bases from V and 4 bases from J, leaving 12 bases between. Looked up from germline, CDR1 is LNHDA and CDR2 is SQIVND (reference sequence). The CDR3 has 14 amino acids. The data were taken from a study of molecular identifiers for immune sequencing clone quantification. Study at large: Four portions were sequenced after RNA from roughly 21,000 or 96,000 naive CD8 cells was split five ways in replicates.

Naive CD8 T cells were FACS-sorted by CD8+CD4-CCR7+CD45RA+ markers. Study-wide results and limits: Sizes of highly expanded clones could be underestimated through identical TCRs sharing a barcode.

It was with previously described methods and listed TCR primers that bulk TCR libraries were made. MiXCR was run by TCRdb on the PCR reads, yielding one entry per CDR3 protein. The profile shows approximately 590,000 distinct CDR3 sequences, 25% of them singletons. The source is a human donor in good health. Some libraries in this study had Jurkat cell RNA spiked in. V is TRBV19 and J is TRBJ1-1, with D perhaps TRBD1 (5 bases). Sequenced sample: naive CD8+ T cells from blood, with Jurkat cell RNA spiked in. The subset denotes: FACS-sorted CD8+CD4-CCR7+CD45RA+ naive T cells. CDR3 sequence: CASSMGRGVTEAFF. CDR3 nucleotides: TGTGCCAGTAGTATGGGACGGGGGGTCACTGAAGCTTTCTTT.